These T cell receptor beta chains were read from a single sample in a study of blood T cell repertoires in COVID-19. Repertoires were generated with immunoSEQ multiplex PCR, while TCRdb's copy carries only in-frame clones and drops some. Of around 160,000 clones in the sample, about nine tenths were seen once. Sequences were obtained from peripheral blood. These receptors were obtained from a man between 18 and 35 years old with acute or convalescent COVID-19. Both conserved end residues are part of each CDR3. D genes are given only for firm matches. Clone size is shown for a subset of rows, as once, few, many or a class of expanded clone.

v_call	clone_size	d_call	j_call	cdr3_aa	cdr3_nt
TRBV18	.	TRBD1	TRBJ2-7	CASSSGTDSYEQYF	TGTGCCAGCTCATCCGGGACAGATTCCTACGAGCAGTACTTC
TRBV25-1	few	TRBD1	TRBJ2-2	CASSGQGDTGELFF	TGTGCCAGCAGTGGACAGGGGGACACCGGGGAGCTGTTTTTT
TRBV5-1	.	TRBD2	TRBJ2-5	CASSLGPAGHQETQYF	TGCGCCAGCAGCTTGGGGCCAGCGGGGCATCAAGAGACCCAGTACTTC
TRBV6-5	.	.	TRBJ1-2	CASRPGTSGDYGYTF	TGTGCCAGCAGACCCGGGACGTCGGGGGACTATGGCTACACCTTC
TRBV29-1	.	.	TRBJ2-3	CSVDLTGSTDTQYF	TGCAGCGTTGATCTCACAGGTAGCACAGATACGCAGTATTTT
TRBV29-1	.	.	TRBJ1-1	CSVEDLSGRGTEAFF	TGCAGCGTTGAAGATCTTTCTGGCAGGGGAACTGAAGCTTTCTTT
TRBV30	.	TRBD1	TRBJ2-1	CAWSGGQGAYNEQFF	TGTGCCTGGAGTGGAGGACAGGGGGCCTACAATGAGCAGTTCTTC
TRBV5-1	.	TRBD1	TRBJ1-6	CASSLGTGNSPLHF	TGCGCCAGCAGCTTGGGGACAGGGAACTCACCCCTCCACTTT
TRBV7-2	.	TRBD2	TRBJ2-1	CASSSAGIAGFRLNEQFF	TGTGCCAGCAGCTCGGCAGGGATAGCGGGATTTAGGTTGAATGAGCAGTTCTTC
TRBV2	.	.	TRBJ2-5	CASSKDRQETQYF	TGTGCCAGCAGTAAAGACAGACAAGAGACCCAGTACTTC
TRBV6-1	once	TRBD1	TRBJ2-7	CASSEDRGWGYEQYF	TGTGCCAGCAGTGAAGACAGGGGGTGGGGCTACGAGCAGTACTTC
TRBV28	once	TRBD1	TRBJ2-5	CASSLGTGGETQYF	TGTGCCAGCAGTTTGGGGACAGGGGGAGAGACCCAGTACTTC
TRBV9	.	.	TRBJ2-1	CASSVALWEGEGNEQFF	TGTGCCAGCAGCGTAGCCCTTTGGGAGGGGGAAGGCAATGAGCAGTTCTTC
TRBV5-6	.	.	TRBJ1-2	CASSPPRFYGYTF	TGTGCCAGCAGCCCCCCCCGGTTCTATGGCTACACCTTC
TRBV19	.	.	TRBJ1-3	CASSFSGSLGNTIYF	TGTGCCAGTTCCTTCTCGGGGAGCCTTGGAAACACCATATATTTT
TRBV30	.	.	TRBJ1-5	CAWSVSSGNQPQHF	TGTGCCTGGAGTGTCTCTTCAGGGAATCAGCCCCAGCATTTT
TRBV21-1	.	.	TRBJ1-5	CASSGRQVYSNQPQHF	TGTGCCAGCAGCGGTCGACAGGTTTATAGCAATCAGCCCCAGCATTTT
TRBV19	.	.	TRBJ2-2	CASSIRPFGGTNTGELFF	TGTGCCAGTAGTATCAGGCCGTTCGGGGGAACGAACACCGGGGAGCTGTTTTTT
TRBV14	.	.	TRBJ1-6	CASSQVTSRTEYSPLHF	TGTGCCAGCAGCCAAGTAACTTCAAGGACAGAGTATTCACCCCTCCACTTT
TRBV29-1	.	TRBD1	TRBJ2-1	CSVDRGYNEQFF	TGCAGCGTGGACAGGGGCTACAATGAGCAGTTCTTC
TRBV5-4	.	TRBD1	TRBJ1-1	CASSIGQGSIMNTEAFF	TGTGCCAGCAGCATTGGACAGGGTTCCATCATGAACACTGAAGCTTTCTTT
TRBV5-1	few	TRBD1	TRBJ1-2	CASSSEDRGGYTF	TGCGCCAGCAGCTCAGAGGACAGGGGGGGCTACACCTTC
TRBV6-5	.	.	TRBJ1-6	CASKGGNSPLHF	TGTGCCTCTAAAGGCGGGAATTCACCCCTCCACTTT
TRBV5-4	.	TRBD1	TRBJ2-5	CASSLGQGAFETQYF	TGTGCCAGCAGCTTGGGGCAGGGGGCATTTGAGACCCAGTACTTC
TRBV10-3	.	.	TRBJ1-1	CAISDRRVSTEAFF	TGTGCCATCAGTGATCGCAGGGTTAGCACTGAAGCTTTCTTT
TRBV19	.	TRBD2	TRBJ2-1	CASSRTSGPYNEQFF	TGTGCCAGTAGTCGGACTAGCGGGCCTTACAATGAGCAGTTCTTC
TRBV2	.	.	TRBJ2-7	CASRRFSLVRYEQYF	TGTGCCAGCAGGAGGTTCTCCCTAGTGAGGTACGAGCAGTACTTC
TRBV18	.	TRBD1	TRBJ1-2	CASSPDRGYGYTF	TGTGCCAGCTCACCAGACAGGGGCTATGGCTACACCTTC
TRBV7-9	.	TRBD1	TRBJ1-2	CASSLGTGILYGYTF	TGTGCCAGCAGCTTAGGGACAGGGATTCTTTATGGCTACACCTTC
TRBV19	few	TRBD1	TRBJ1-1	CASSIKTGGEAFF	TGTGCCAGTAGCATTAAGACAGGGGGCGAAGCTTTCTTT
TRBV27	.	.	TRBJ1-1	CASSSPEVTEAFF	TGTGCCAGCAGCAGTCCCGAGGTCACTGAAGCTTTCTTT
TRBV19	.	.	TRBJ1-5	CASSIPNTGDQPQHF	TGTGCCAGTAGTATACCGAATACAGGCGATCAGCCCCAGCATTTT
TRBV4-1	.	TRBD1	TRBJ2-7	CASSRQGNEQYF	TGCGCCAGCAGCCGACAGGGTAATGAGCAGTACTTC
TRBV4-1	few	.	TRBJ1-6	CASSQEGAPNSPLHF	TGCGCCAGCAGCCAAGAAGGGGCCCCTAATTCACCCCTCCACTTT
TRBV10-3	.	TRBD1	TRBJ1-1	CAISESGQANTEAFF	TGTGCCATCAGTGAGTCGGGACAGGCGAACACTGAAGCTTTCTTT
TRBV5-6	once	.	TRBJ2-7	CASSFGADTNWSEQYF	TGTGCCAGCAGCTTTGGGGCCGACACAAACTGGAGCGAGCAGTACTTC
TRBV27	.	.	TRBJ2-1	CASSLVSGDEQFF	TGTGCCAGCAGTTTGGTTTCAGGCGATGAGCAGTTCTTC
TRBV2	.	.	TRBJ1-1	CASSEQGMTEAFF	TGTGCCAGCAGTGAACAGGGAATGACTGAAGCTTTCTTT
TRBV19	.	.	TRBJ1-5	CASSIRAYPQHF	TGTGCCAGTAGTATCCGAGCCTACCCCCAGCATTTT
TRBV19	once	TRBD1	TRBJ2-7	CASSKTGTGIYEQYF	TGTGCCAGTAGTAAGACCGGGACAGGGATCTACGAGCAGTACTTC
TRBV7-6	.	.	TRBJ2-1	CASSRGTSYNEQFF	TGTGCCAGCAGTCGGGGGACCTCCTACAATGAGCAGTTCTTC